This T cell receptor (beta chain) was obtained from a study of shared clonotypes between healthy human individuals. About this clone: Its antigen is not known.

Study-level findings and limits: Clonotypes not shared had lower generation probabilities than those common to all four donors.

Naive CD8 cells were CD45RO-negative, positively selected for CCR7, excluding terminally differentiated effector memory CD45RA+ cells. This table comes from immunoSEQ multiplex PCR, and its TCRdb copy is limited to in-frame clones, with some not included. The profile covers 600,000 or so clones, with roughly 98% appearing a single time and 0.3% taken by the ten largest. CDR1 MNHEY and CDR2 SMNVEV come from the germline V gene (reference sequence). The length of the CDR3 is 15 residues. The junction had 6 bases not matched to a gene; V was cut back by 0 bases and J by 5 bases. The sequenced material came from naive CD8+ T cells sorted from blood. The TCR comes from a man aged 30-40 years in good health. The chain recombines TRBV27 with TRBJ1-1; 7 bases align to TRBD1. CDR3 residues: CASSLSPGGDTEAFF. The CDR3 DNA reads as TGTGCCAGCAGTTTATCACCAGGGGGTGATACTGAAGCTTTCTTT.